One T cell receptor beta chain is described in this entry. These data are taken from a study of blood T cell repertoires in COVID-19. Study-level background: The study drew acute and convalescent COVID-19 samples from the United States, Italy and Spain. In each case, the material was cDNA or gDNA derived from T cells, B-cell-depleted T cells, or PBMCs.

The germline V gene encodes CDR1 LGHDT and CDR2 YNNKEL (reference sequence). Trimming left V 3 bases short and J 4 bases short, with 13 bases between. The CDR3 extends over 15 amino acids. Original processing notes: Nucleated cell counts were estimated from reference gene primer amplification. Produced via immunoSEQ multiplex PCR; TCRdb's table is partial and in-frame only. That table is the source of V, J and clone size, and D and trimming were worked out from the DNA. Among 300,000 or so clones listed, about 83% were seen once. The chain links TRBV3-1 (or the pseudogene TRBV3-2) to TRBJ1-3, with D possibly TRBD1 on 6 matching bases. The source of this sequence is a woman aged 45-65 years with acute or convalescent COVID-19. The sample was peripheral blood. The CDR3 DNA reads TGTGCCAGCAGCCAGGCCCCGGGGGGCGGAAACACCATATATTTT. This codes for CASSQAPGGGNTIYF.